One and the same sample provided the 2 T cell receptor beta chains below, sequenced in a study of blood T cell repertoires in COVID-19. The assay was immunoSEQ multiplex PCR, and TCRdb's table has in-frame clones only and misses some. The profile shows 300,000 to 400,000 clones, around 87% of them singletons. The specimen sequenced was peripheral blood. The receptor set was obtained from a woman in her forties or fifties with COVID-19, enrolled during active disease.

The CDR3 spells CASSLKQGSSYEQYF. CDR3 in DNA: TGTGCCAGCAGTTTAAAACAGGGGAGCTCCTACGAGCAGTACTTC. This chain connects TRBV27 to TRBJ2-7; TRBD1 agrees at 7 bases. Germline V lookup: CDR1 MNHEY, CDR2 SMNVEV (reference sequence). V shed 2 bases, J shed 0 bases, and the junction held 4 bases outside the gene matches. The CDR3 has 15 residues.

The V call is TRBV20-1, the J call TRBJ2-4; unclear D gene. CDR1 DFQATT and CDR2 SNEGSKA come from the germline V gene (reference sequence). The CDR3 has 11 residues. Trimming cost V 6 bases and J 1 base, with 4 bases left between them. CDR3 bases: TGCAGTGCCCAGGCCAAAAACATTCAGTACTTC. Translated: CSAQAKNIQYF.